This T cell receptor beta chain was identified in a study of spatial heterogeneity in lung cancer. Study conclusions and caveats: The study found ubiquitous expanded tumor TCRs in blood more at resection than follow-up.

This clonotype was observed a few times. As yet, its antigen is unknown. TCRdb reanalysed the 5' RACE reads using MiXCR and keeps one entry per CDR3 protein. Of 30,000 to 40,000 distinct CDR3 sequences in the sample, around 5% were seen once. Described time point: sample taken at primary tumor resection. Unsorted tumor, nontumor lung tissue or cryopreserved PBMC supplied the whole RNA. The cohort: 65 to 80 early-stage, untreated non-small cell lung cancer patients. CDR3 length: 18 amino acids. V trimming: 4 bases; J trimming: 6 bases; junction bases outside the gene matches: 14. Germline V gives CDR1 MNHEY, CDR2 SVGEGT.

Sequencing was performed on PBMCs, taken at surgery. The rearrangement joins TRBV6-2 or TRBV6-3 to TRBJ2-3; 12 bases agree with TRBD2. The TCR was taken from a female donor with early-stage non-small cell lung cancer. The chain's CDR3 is CASSSTFRTSGARDTQYF. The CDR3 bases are TGTGCCAGCAGTTCAACTTTTCGGACTAGCGGGGCCAGGGATACGCAGTATTTT.